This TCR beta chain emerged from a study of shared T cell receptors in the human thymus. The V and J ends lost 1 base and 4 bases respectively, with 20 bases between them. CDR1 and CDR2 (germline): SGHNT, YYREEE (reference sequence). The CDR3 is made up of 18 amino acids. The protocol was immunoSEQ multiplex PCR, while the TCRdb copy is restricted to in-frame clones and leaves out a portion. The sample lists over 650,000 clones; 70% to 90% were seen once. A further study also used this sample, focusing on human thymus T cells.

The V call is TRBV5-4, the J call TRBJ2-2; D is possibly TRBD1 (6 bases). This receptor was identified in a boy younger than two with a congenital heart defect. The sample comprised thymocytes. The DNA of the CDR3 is TGTGCCAGCAGCTTGTACTTAGCAGGGACGACAGGCACCGGGGAGCTGTTTTTT. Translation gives CASSLYLAGTTGTGELFF.